Listed below are T cell receptor beta chains from one sample, sequenced in a study of blood T cells in healthy people across ages. MiXCR was run by TCRdb on the 5' RACE reads, yielding one entry per CDR3 protein. The data hold about 1.8 million distinct CDR3 sequences, with roughly 52% observed a single time. Sequences were obtained from blood. The receptors stem from a woman between 40 and 55 years old in good health. Each CDR3 is given with its conserved first and last residue. Fields, in order: clone size, J gene, V gene, D gene, CDR3 protein, CDR3 DNA. A D gene is named only where the DNA matches it firmly. The size of a clone is reported for some rows only, either as once, few or many, or as a class for expanded clones.

-	TRBJ2-1	TRBV24-1	-	CATSDEGGYNEQFF	TGTGCCACCAGTGATGAGGGCGGCTACAATGAGCAGTTCTTC
-	TRBJ1-5	TRBV10-3	-	CAIRGAGGNQPQHF	TGTGCCATTAGAGGGGCAGGGGGCAATCAGCCCCAGCATTTT
few	TRBJ1-2	TRBV5-1	TRBD1	CASSLDSTGVFNYGYTF	TGCGCCAGCAGCTTGGACAGCACAGGGGTCTTTAACTATGGCTACACCTTC
few	TRBJ2-1	TRBV9	TRBD1	CASSGSMTGYHEQFF	TGTGCCAGCAGCGGATCAATGACAGGGTACCATGAGCAGTTCTTC
few	TRBJ2-3	TRBV27	-	CASQDYGADTQYF	TGTGCCAGCCAGGACTATGGGGCAGATACGCAGTATTTT
-	TRBJ2-3	TRBV19	-	CASSIGVTTDTQYF	TGTGCCAGTAGTATTGGAGTTACCACAGATACGCAGTATTTT
-	TRBJ2-1	TRBV6-2/TRBV6-3	TRBD2	CASTARDYSYEQFF	TGTGCCAGCACCGCCCGGGACTACTCCTACGAGCAGTTCTTC
-	TRBJ2-7	TRBV12-3/TRBV12-4	TRBD1	CASKKAGQAYEQYF	TGTGCCAGCAAAAAGGCAGGACAGGCCTACGAGCAGTACTTC
few	TRBJ2-7	TRBV25-1	-	CASSEEQGSLSEQYF	TGTGCCAGCAGTGAAGAGCAGGGCAGTTTAAGCGAGCAGTACTTC
few	TRBJ2-1	TRBV24-1	TRBD2	CATSDPSGSSYNEQFF	TGTGCCACCAGTGATCCTAGCGGGAGCTCCTACAATGAGCAGTTCTTC
-	TRBJ1-2	TRBV6-2/TRBV6-3	-	CASSQTAAGGYTF	TGTGCCAGCAGTCAGACAGCCGCAGGTGGCTACACCTTC
many	TRBJ2-7	TRBV20-1	TRBD1	CSALDPDRGSYEQYF	TGCAGTGCTCTAGACCCCGACAGGGGGTCCTACGAGCAGTACTTC
-	TRBJ2-1	TRBV5-1	-	CASSQDVYNEQFF	TGCGCCAGCAGCCAGGACGTTTACAATGAGCAGTTCTTC